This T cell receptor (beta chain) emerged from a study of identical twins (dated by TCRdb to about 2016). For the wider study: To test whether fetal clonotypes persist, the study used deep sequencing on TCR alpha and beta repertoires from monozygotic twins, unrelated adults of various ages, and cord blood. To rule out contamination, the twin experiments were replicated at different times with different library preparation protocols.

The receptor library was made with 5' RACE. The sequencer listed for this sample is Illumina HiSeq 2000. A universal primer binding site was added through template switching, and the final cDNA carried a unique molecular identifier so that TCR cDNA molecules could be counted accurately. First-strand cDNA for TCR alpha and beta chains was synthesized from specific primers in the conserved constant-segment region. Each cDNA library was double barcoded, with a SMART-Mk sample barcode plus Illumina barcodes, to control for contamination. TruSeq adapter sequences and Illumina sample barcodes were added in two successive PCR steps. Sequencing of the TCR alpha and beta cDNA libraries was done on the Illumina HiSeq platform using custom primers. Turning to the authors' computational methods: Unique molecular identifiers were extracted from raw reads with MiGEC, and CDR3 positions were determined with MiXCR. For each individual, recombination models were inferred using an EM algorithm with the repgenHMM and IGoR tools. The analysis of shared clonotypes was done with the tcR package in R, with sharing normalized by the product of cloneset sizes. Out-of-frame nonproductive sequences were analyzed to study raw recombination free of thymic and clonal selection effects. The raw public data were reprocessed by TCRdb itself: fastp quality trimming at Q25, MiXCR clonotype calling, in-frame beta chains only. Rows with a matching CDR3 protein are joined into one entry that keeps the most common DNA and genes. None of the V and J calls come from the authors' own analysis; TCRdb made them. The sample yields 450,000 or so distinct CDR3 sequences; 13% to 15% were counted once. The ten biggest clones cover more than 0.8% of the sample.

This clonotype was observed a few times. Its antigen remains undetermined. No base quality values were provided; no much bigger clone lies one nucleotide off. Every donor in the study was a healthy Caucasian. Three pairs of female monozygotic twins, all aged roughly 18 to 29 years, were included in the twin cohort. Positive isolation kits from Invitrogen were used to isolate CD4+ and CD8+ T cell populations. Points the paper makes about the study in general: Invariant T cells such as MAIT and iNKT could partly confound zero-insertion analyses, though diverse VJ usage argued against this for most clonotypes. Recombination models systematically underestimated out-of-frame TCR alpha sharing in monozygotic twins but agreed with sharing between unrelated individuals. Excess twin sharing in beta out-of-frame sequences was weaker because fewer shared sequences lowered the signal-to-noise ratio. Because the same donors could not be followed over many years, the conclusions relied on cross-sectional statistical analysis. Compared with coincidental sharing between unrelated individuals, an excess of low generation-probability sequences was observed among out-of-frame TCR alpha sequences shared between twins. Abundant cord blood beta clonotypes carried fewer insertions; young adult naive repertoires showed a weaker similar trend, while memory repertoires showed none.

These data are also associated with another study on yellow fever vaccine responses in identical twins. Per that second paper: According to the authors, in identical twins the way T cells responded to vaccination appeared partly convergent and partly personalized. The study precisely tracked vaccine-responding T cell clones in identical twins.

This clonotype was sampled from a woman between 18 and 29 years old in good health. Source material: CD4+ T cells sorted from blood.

The DNA sequence is given as TGCAGCGTTAAGTTCGCGGGAGGAACAGATACGCAGTATTTT. It specifies CSVKFAGGTDTQYF. The V and J genes are TRBV29-1 and TRBJ2-3; 8 middle bases align to TRBD2. Trimming leaves V shorter by 5 bases and J shorter by 3 bases, with the junction holding 7 bases beyond the gene matches. The germline V gene supplies CDR1 SQVTM and CDR2 ANQGSEA. The CDR3 contains 14 residues, cysteine and phenylalanine counted. The kept DNA is CDR3 alone, 42 bases in frame from the first base.